These 19 T cell receptor beta chains share one sample of origin, sequenced in a study of T cells after yellow fever vaccination. TCRdb ran MiXCR on the 5' RACE reads and lists one entry per CDR3 protein. In the table there are 80,000 to 100,000 distinct CDR3 sequences, under 7% of which are singletons. The specimen was CD8+ T cells sorted from PBMCs, collected 10 days after the yellow fever booster vaccination. The receptors originated from a man aged 18 to 29 who received the YFV17D yellow fever vaccine.

This clonotype showed up just a few times. The chain is built from TRBV6-5 and TRBJ2-3; 10 bases fit TRBD1. The germline V gene encodes CDR1 MNHEY and CDR2 SVGAGI. With 4 bases clipped from V and 6 bases from J, the junction kept 10 bases outside the gene matches. The length of the CDR3 is 16 residues. The CDR3 coding sequence is TGTGCCAGCAGTTCCCGACAGGGGGCGCATTGGGATACGCAGTATTTT. Amino acid sequence: CASSSRQGAHWDTQYF.

There are a few counts of this clonotype. The chain combines TRBV6-5 with TRBJ2-1; the match to TRBD2 covers 11 bases. There are 16 residues in the CDR3. Unmatched junction bases numbered 11, after V lost 5 bases and J lost 8 bases. The germline CDR1 and CDR2 sequences are MNHEY and SVGAGI. The CDR3 loop reads CASSPTSSGGKDEQFF. The CDR3, as DNA: TGTGCCAGCAGTCCGACTTCTAGCGGGGGGAAGGATGAGCAGTTCTTC.

The V gene is TRBV4-3, the J gene TRBJ1-4; a possible D gene is TRBD1 (5 bases). CDR1 and CDR2 (germline): LGHNA, YSLEER. The CDR3 has 15 amino acids. Trimming took 1 base from V and 2 from J, leaving 8 bases between them. The CDR3 region is CASSQGWGTNEKLFF. DNA for the CDR3: TGCGCCAGCAGCCAAGGGTGGGGGACTAATGAAAAACTGTTTTTT.

This clonotype was recorded a few times. The CDR3 loop is CSAVDRGKNIQYF. The CDR3 region has the DNA TGCAGTGCGGTGGACAGGGGCAAAAACATTCAGTACTTC. The rearrangement links TRBV20-1 to TRBJ2-4; 9 bases fit TRBD1. Germline CDR1 reads DFQATT; CDR2 reads SNEGSKA (reference sequence). The V and J ends lost 6 bases and 3 bases, in that order; junction bases with no gene match: 3. The CDR3 runs to 13 residues.

This clonotype was recorded at least ten times. V and J are TRBV7-8 and TRBJ1-1, with D unclear. This CDR3 spans 16 amino acids. V was trimmed by 5 bases and J by 0 bases, leaving 16 bases between them. CDR1 SGHVS and CDR2 FQNEAQ come from the germline V gene. The chain's CDR3 is CASSQSGRTMNTEAFF. Here the CDR3 DNA reads TGTGCCAGCAGCCAATCCGGACGGACCATGAACACTGAAGCTTTCTTT.

This clonotype was found many times. The genes are TRBV4-3 and TRBJ1-4; no clear D. The CDR3 is made up of 14 amino acids. V gave up 1 base and J gave up 2 bases, with 5 bases separating them. Germline CDR1 reads LGHNA; CDR2 reads YSLEER. CDR3 protein: CASSQVGTNEKLFF. DNA of the CDR3: TGCGCCAGCAGCCAAGTTGGCACTAATGAAAAACTGTTTTTT.

This rearrangement joins TRBV7-9 to TRBJ2-2; no reliable D call. The V and J ends lost 5 bases and 1 base respectively, with 14 bases between them. Germline-derived CDR1 and CDR2 are SEHNR and FQNEAQ (reference sequence). The CDR3 has 16 amino acids. This CDR3 is CASSLPPRRNTGELFF. The CDR3 nucleotides are TGTGCCAGCAGCCTCCCCCCGCGTAGGAACACCGGGGAGCTGTTTTTT.

The chain joins TRBV4-3 to TRBJ2-7; unclear D gene. Trimming took off 1 base at V and 3 bases at J, with 13 bases between the two ends. Germline CDR1 and CDR2: LGHNA and YSLEER. The CDR3 has 15 residues. CDR3 amino acids: CASSQGIAGLYEQYF. The CDR3 DNA reads TGCGCCAGCAGCCAAGGGATCGCAGGTCTCTACGAGCAGTACTTC.

This clonotype was picked up a small number of times. The chain employs TRBV12-3 or TRBV12-4 and TRBJ1-2, with 7 bases that match TRBD1. This CDR3 is built from 13 residues. The V gene end was trimmed by 7 bases and the J gene end by 8 bases; junction bases not matched to a gene: 10. As DNA, the CDR3 is TGTGCCAGCACCCCCTCAACAGGGGTCGGCTACACCTTC. It translates to CASTPSTGVGYTF.

The chain links TRBV29-1 to TRBJ2-7, with no clear D. Trimming shortened V by 4 bases and J by 5 bases, and 6 bases separated the two germline ends. Per germline, CDR1 SQVTM and CDR2 ANQGSEA. The CDR3 sequence is 10 residues long. The CDR3 loop is CSVVFHEQYF. CDR3 bases: TGCAGCGTTGTTTTCCACGAGCAGTACTTC.

In its sample, this clonotype was seen a few times. V and J are TRBV7-2 and TRBJ2-7, with TRBD1 matching over 8 bases. The V and J ends lost 5 bases and 2 bases, in that order; junction bases with no gene match: 14. Germline V gene sequence: CDR1 SGHTA, CDR2 FQGNSA. The CDR3 extends over 17 amino acids. The CDR3 protein is CASSVTRGQGNPYEQYF. Here the CDR3 DNA reads TGTGCCAGCAGCGTAACTCGAGGACAGGGAAATCCCTACGAGCAGTACTTC.

The chain links TRBV7-2 to TRBJ1-1, with 7 positions matching TRBD1. This CDR3 spans 14 amino acids. Germline CDR1 and CDR2: SGHTA and FQGNSA. J was trimmed by 4 bases and V by 5 bases; bases with no gene match: 7. DNA for the CDR3: TGTGCCAGCAGCCTACAGGGGTGGAGCACTGAAGCTTTCTTT. This sequence encodes CASSLQGWSTEAFF.

This clonotype occurred many times. The chain has TRBV7-6 and TRBJ2-7; 8 bases are a match to TRBD2. Trimming removed 3 bases from V and 5 bases from J; junction bases left unmatched: 15. The germline CDR1 and CDR2 sequences are SGHVS and FNYEAQ. The CDR3 consists of 17 residues. CDR3 region: CASSLRSTSGGRDEQYF. In DNA, the CDR3 is TGTGCCAGCAGCTTGCGCAGTACCTCGGGGGGGCGCGACGAGCAGTACTTC.

The CDR3 DNA sequence: TGTGCCAGCAGACCAATAACAGGGTCTATTGGCTATGGCTACACCTTC. The encoded protein is CASRPITGSIGYGYTF. The V call is TRBV28, the J call TRBJ1-2; D perhaps matches TRBD1 (6 bases). Germline CDR1 and CDR2: MDHEN and SYDVKM. The CDR3 covers 16 residues. Trimming took off 6 bases at V and 4 bases at J, with 21 bases between the two ends.

The rearrangement joins TRBV19 to TRBJ2-1, with D possibly being TRBD1 (6 bases). V shed 5 bases and J shed 0 bases, with 11 bases lying between them. The CDR3 extends over 15 amino acids. Germline assignment: CDR1 LNHDA and CDR2 SQIVND (reference sequence). Here the CDR3 DNA reads TGTGCCAGTAGTCTAGGGGGAAACTCCTACAATGAGCAGTTCTTC. Its protein product is CASSLGGNSYNEQFF.

This clonotype was counted only a few times. V is TRBV3-1 and J is TRBJ2-2; 7 nucleotides match TRBD1. CDR3 length equals 13 residues. In germline, CDR1 is LGHDT, CDR2 YNNKEL (reference sequence). V shed 5 bases, J shed 9 bases, and the junction held 6 bases outside the gene matches. CDR3 nucleotides: TGTGCCAGCAGCTACAACAGGGGTTGGGAGCTGTTTTTT. It specifies CASSYNRGWELFF.

This clonotype turned up a few times. The V gene is TRBV24-1, the J gene TRBJ2-5; 9 bases map to TRBD2. There are 14 residues in the CDR3. Trimming at V came to 4 bases and at J to 6 bases, leaving 5 bases not matched to a gene. CDR1 and CDR2 (germline): KGHDR, SFDVKD. CDR3 in amino acids: CATSDSGLAKTQYF. The CDR3 DNA reads TGTGCCACCAGTGACTCGGGACTAGCAAAGACCCAGTACTTC.

The chain employs TRBV9 and TRBJ2-5, with D tentatively TRBD1 (5 bases). Deletions cut 0 bases from V and 5 bases from J, with 11 bases between. The CDR3 is 14 residues long. Germline V gene lookup returns CDR1 SGDLS and CDR2 YYNGEE. The CDR3 spells CASSVAGAGETQYF. In DNA, the CDR3 is TGTGCCAGCAGCGTAGCTGGGGCAGGGGAGACCCAGTACTTC.

This sequence joins TRBV6-2 or TRBV6-3 and TRBJ1-5; possibly TRBD1 for D (5 bases). The CDR3 loop spans 14 amino acids. CDR1 MNHEY and CDR2 SVGEGT come from the germline V gene. Trimming pared 7 bases from V and 7 bases from J, leaving 17 bases between. CDR3 sequence (DNA): TGTGCCAGCACCCCCAGGGAAGGGGACCAGCCCCAGCATTTT. Translated, it gives CASTPREGDQPQHF.